This T cell receptor beta chain is from a study of OX40 agonist ivuxolimab in advanced cancers. Study in general: Partial responses were seen in three patients, one with hepatocellular carcinoma and two with cutaneous melanoma. Study-level findings and limits: Among some nonresponders, normalized T-cell clonal expansion was also low. Relative to CD4+ cells, CD8+ T cells on average had more expanded clones.

Regarding this clone: As yet, its antigen is unknown.

Deletions cut 0 bases from V and 8 bases from J, with 12 bases between. CDR1 is SGHNT and CDR2 is YYREEE in the germline V gene (reference sequence). CDR3 length: 14 residues. Profiled with immunoSEQ multiplex PCR; TCRdb holds only in-frame clones, not every one. This table holds nearly 85,000 clones, over 65% found once. This TCR came from an adult with an advanced solid tumor such as melanoma, head and neck, liver or kidney cancer. The chain joins TRBV5-4 to TRBJ2-1; no firm D call. The material was CD4+ or CD8+ T cells sorted from blood, obtained in a trial of the OX40 agonist ivuxolimab. The CDR3 DNA follows: TGTGCCAGCAGCTTGGCGGGTCCTTCGGATGAGCAGTTCTTC. As protein: CASSLAGPSDEQFF.